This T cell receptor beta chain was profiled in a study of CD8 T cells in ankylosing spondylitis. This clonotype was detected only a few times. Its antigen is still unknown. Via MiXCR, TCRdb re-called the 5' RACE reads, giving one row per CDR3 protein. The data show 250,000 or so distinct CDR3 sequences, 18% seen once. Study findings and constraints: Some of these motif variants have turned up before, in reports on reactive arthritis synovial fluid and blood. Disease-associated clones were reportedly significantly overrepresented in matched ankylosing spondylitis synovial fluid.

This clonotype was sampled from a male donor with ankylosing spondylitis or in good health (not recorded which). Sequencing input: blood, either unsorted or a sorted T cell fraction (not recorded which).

The DNA for the CDR3 is TGCGCCAGCAGCCAAGACGGCGGGGGATCCTACGAGCAGTACTTC. Residues: CASSQDGGGSYEQYF. The chain couples TRBV4-3 to TRBJ2-7, with TRBD2 identical over 7 bases. CDR3 length equals 15 residues. Germline loops: CDR1 LGHNA, CDR2 YSLEER. The V segment lost 0 bases and the J segment 1 base; nucleotides outside the gene matches: 3.